A single sample gave rise to the 8 T cell receptor beta chains below, sequenced in a study of identical twins. Via MiXCR, TCRdb re-called the 5' RACE reads, giving one row per CDR3 protein. Of roughly 240,000 distinct CDR3 sequences in the sample, approximately 7% were seen once. Another study also made use of these data, one on yellow fever vaccine responses in identical twins.

Sequenced sample: memory (CD45RO+) T cells sorted from blood. The source of these receptors is a woman aged 18-29 years in good health.

The rearrangement uses TRBV6-1 and TRBJ2-7; 14 bases agree with TRBD2. J lost 5 bases, V lost 6 bases, and 9 bases had no gene match. The CDR3 consists of 16 residues. CDR1 is MNHNS, CDR2 SASEGT, per germline. Here the CDR3 reads CASSQGLAGVGDEQYF. As DNA, the CDR3 is TGTGCCAGCAGCCAGGGACTAGCGGGAGTAGGGGACGAGCAGTACTTC.

V and J are TRBV11-2 and TRBJ1-1, with no clear D. V was clipped by 2 bases and J by 1 base, with 8 bases between them. The V gene's germline CDR1 is SGHAT and CDR2 FQNNGV. The CDR3 length is 14 residues. In DNA, the CDR3 is TGTGCCAGCAGCTTATTGTACAAGAACACTGAAGCTTTCTTT. The encoded protein is CASSLLYKNTEAFF.

V usage is TRBV4-1 and J usage is TRBJ1-5; no firm D call. The CDR3 is made up of 16 amino acids. V dropped 0 bases and J dropped 2 bases, with 11 bases sitting between them. Germline-derived CDR1 and CDR2 are MGHRA and YSYEKL. Here the CDR3 DNA reads TGCGCCAGCAGCCAAGAAAAAGGCACCGGCAATCAGCCCCAGCATTTT. It is translated as CASSQEKGTGNQPQHF.

This chain connects TRBV5-1 to TRBJ2-1; TRBD1 matches at 8 bases. The CDR3 runs 16 residues. Germline V gene data show CDR1 as SGHRS and CDR2 as YFSETQ. V shed 5 bases, J shed 4 bases, and the junction held 11 bases outside the gene matches. This CDR3 is CASRTSGTGYYNEQFF. CDR3 coding DNA: TGCGCCAGCAGGACGTCCGGGACAGGTTATTACAATGAGCAGTTCTTC.

The V and J genes are TRBV12-3 or TRBV12-4 and TRBJ2-7; 10 bases map to TRBD2. CDR3 size: 14 residues. Trimming removed 2 bases from V and 5 bases from J; junction bases left unmatched: 3. CDR3 sequence reads: CASSLLAGVHEQYF. Written as DNA, the CDR3 is TGTGCCAGCAGTTTACTAGCGGGAGTGCACGAGCAGTACTTC.

Only a few counts were recorded for this clonotype. The rearrangement joins TRBV2 to TRBJ1-5; TRBD1 matches 7 bases. The ends lost 7 bases at V and 6 bases at J; junction bases unmatched: 12. CDR1 SNHLY and CDR2 FYNNEI come from the germline V gene. The length of the CDR3 is 15 residues. The CDR3 reads CASTNSRGLVQPQHF. CDR3 DNA: TGTGCCAGCACTAACAGTAGGGGGCTTGTTCAGCCCCAGCATTTT.

This clonotype was counted at least ten times. The chain is built from TRBV5-5 and TRBJ2-3; D remains ambiguous. The CDR3 sequence is 11 residues long. Per the germline V gene, CDR1 is SGHKS and CDR2 is YYEKEE (reference sequence). Deletions cut 5 bases from V and 3 bases from J, with 4 bases between. The DNA of the CDR3 is TGTGCCAGCAGGAGGACAGATACGCAGTATTTT. As protein: CASRRTDTQYF. The whole variable domain, remainder taken from reference TRBV5-5 and TRBJ2-3, is DAGVTQSPTHLIKTRGQQVTLRCSPISGHKSVSWYQQVLGQGPQFIFQYYEKEERGRGNFPDRFSARQFPNYSSELNVNALLLGDSALYLCASRRTDTQYFGPGTRLTVL.

The V gene is TRBV3-1, the J gene TRBJ2-5; D call uncertain. This CDR3 contains 15 residues. The germline V and J ends were trimmed by 3 bases and 5 bases, with 16 bases remaining between them. Germline assignment: CDR1 LGHDT and CDR2 YNNKEL (reference sequence). The CDR3 DNA reads TGTGCCAGCAGCCAGACCCTCTCAGTTCAGGAGACCCAGTACTTC. Protein sequence: CASSQTLSVQETQYF.